The 23 T cell receptor beta chains below come from one sample, sequenced in a study of T cell changes during pregnancy in multiple sclerosis. The table came from immunoSEQ multiplex PCR; TCRdb's copy has only in-frame clones and leaves some out. Seen here are 70,000 to 95,000 clones, 89% observed once, and the top ten hold around 1.8%. The sequencing used peripheral blood, collected before pregnancy. All receptors come from a female donor with multiple sclerosis, enrolled in a pregnancy study.

This chain joins TRBV6-5 and TRBJ2-3; D ambiguous. This CDR3 is 15 amino acids long. V dropped 3 bases and J dropped 0 bases, with 10 bases sitting between them. In germline, CDR1 is MNHEY, CDR2 SVGAGI. The CDR3 reads CASSYIATSTDTQYF. CDR3 nucleotide sequence: TGTGCCAGCAGTTATATAGCTACTAGCACAGATACGCAGTATTTT.

The chain joins TRBV7-9 to TRBJ2-7; unclear D gene. Between the trimmed V and J ends, which lost 2 bases and 0 bases, there was a span of 8 bases. CDR1 is SEHNR, CDR2 FQNEAQ, per germline (reference sequence). There are 14 residues in the CDR3. The CDR3, as DNA: TGTGCCAGCAGCTTAACAGAAACCTCCTACGAGCAGTACTTC. Translation gives CASSLTETSYEQYF.

The chain has TRBV28 and TRBJ2-3; the D gene is possibly TRBD2 (5 bases). The CDR3 loop spans 15 amino acids. V lost 2 bases, J lost 3 bases, and 12 bases lay in between. Germline V CDR1 and CDR2: MDHEN, SYDVKM. The CDR3 here is CASSLRVGSTDTQYF. Written as DNA, the CDR3 is TGTGCCAGCAGTTTAAGGGTAGGGAGTACAGATACGCAGTATTTT.

The chain has TRBV4-1 and TRBJ1-4, with a weak D call TRBD1 (6 bases). CDR3 length equals 16 residues. Germline lookup yields CDR1 MGHRA and CDR2 YSYEKL. The V and J ends lost 1 base and 4 bases respectively, with 13 bases between them. The CDR3 DNA is TGCGCCAGCAGCCAAGTAACAGGGAGCCTTAATGAAAAACTGTTTTTT. It yields the protein CASSQVTGSLNEKLFF.

The chain uses TRBV4-3 and TRBJ2-5; D gene ambiguous. This CDR3 has 17 amino acids. Germline V lookup: CDR1 LGHNA, CDR2 YSLEER. The ends were cut back, 1 base at V and 4 bases at J, with 19 bases in the middle. As DNA, the CDR3 is TGCGCCAGCAGCCAAGTATTTTTGGAGTCGACGGGAGAGACCCAGTACTTC. Translating gives CASSQVFLESTGETQYF.

This clone was counted only a few times. The chain uses TRBV7-3 and TRBJ2-2, with D maybe TRBD1 (6 bases). The CDR3 sequence is 15 residues long. The germline CDR1 and CDR2 sequences are SGHTA and FQGTGA. The V gene lost 1 base and the J gene lost 4 bases, with 10 bases spanning the gap. CDR3 bases: TGTGCCAGCAGCTTAAGGGGGCAGGGCACCGGGGAGCTGTTTTTT. Translating gives CASSLRGQGTGELFF.

The CDR3 DNA reads TGCGCCAGCAGCCTCCCGGAGCGGGCCCATGAGCAGTTCTTC. It encodes CASSLPERAHEQFF. The chain uses TRBV5-1 and TRBJ2-1; tentative D call: TRBD2 (6 bases). The CDR3 loop spans 14 amino acids. Germline V gene sequence: CDR1 SGHRS, CDR2 YFSETQ. V lost 4 bases and J lost 8, with 16 bases in between.

The chain employs TRBV19 and TRBJ1-6; no definite D call. Germline CDR1 is LNHDA and CDR2 is SQIVND (reference sequence). Deletions cut 0 bases from V and 7 bases from J, with 13 bases between. CDR3 size: 16 residues. The DNA of the CDR3 is TGTGCCAGTAGTATAGACGCAGGAAGGAGGAATTCACCCCTCCACTTT. Translated, it gives CASSIDAGRRNSPLHF.

In this sample, this clone turned up a few times. This CDR3 reads CASSVSLNTEAFF. The CDR3 nucleotides are TGTGCCAGCAGCGTGTCATTGAACACTGAAGCTTTCTTT. The chain has TRBV9 and TRBJ1-1; D unclear. The CDR3 loop spans 13 amino acids. Germline CDR1 and CDR2: SGDLS and YYNGEE. V was pared by 2 bases and J by 0 bases, with 5 bases between.

The chain links TRBV15 to TRBJ2-7; TRBD1 might be the D (6 bases). Germline values: CDR1 LNHNV, CDR2 YYDKDF (reference sequence). V lost 2 bases and J 6 bases, leaving 17 bases between the germline ends. CDR3 size: 15 residues. CDR3 in amino acids: CATSRTYRDPGEQYF. The CDR3 region has the DNA TGTGCCACCAGCAGAACCTACAGGGACCCTGGCGAGCAGTACTTC.

This chain connects TRBV30 to TRBJ2-3, with 9 bases matching TRBD2. There are 16 residues in the CDR3. Germline values: CDR1 GTSNPN, CDR2 SVGIG (reference sequence). After removal of 7 bases from V and 4 bases from J, the junction contained 15 bases not matched to a gene. This chain's CDR3 is CALGGGAGGLADTQYF. Written as DNA, the CDR3 is TGTGCCTTAGGTGGAGGGGCGGGGGGGCTCGCAGATACGCAGTATTTT.

The V and J genes are TRBV5-1 and TRBJ1-4; 7 nucleotides line up with TRBD1. The CDR3 covers 16 residues. V was pared by 4 bases and J by 0 bases, with 6 bases of the junction left unmatched. The germline V gene has CDR1 SGHRS and CDR2 YFSETQ. The CDR3 sequence: CASSPGDSSTNEKLFF. The CDR3 nucleotides read TGCGCCAGCAGCCCGGGGGACAGTTCAACTAATGAAAAACTGTTTTTT.

This chain links TRBV6-9 with TRBJ2-1; D may be TRBD2 (6 bases). Germline V gene data show CDR1 as MNHGY and CDR2 as SVAAGI. There are 15 residues in the CDR3. Trimming took 7 bases from V and 0 from J, leaving 13 bases between them. The CDR3 DNA sequence: TGTGCCAGCACCAGGCGGGGAAGCTCCTACAATGAGCAGTTCTTC. It specifies CASTRRGSSYNEQFF.

The rearrangement links TRBV7-2 to TRBJ2-5; the D gene is possibly TRBD2 (6 bases). In germline, CDR1 is SGHTA, CDR2 FQGNSA. V was cut by 5 bases and J by 5 bases, with 15 bases left in between. The CDR3 runs 14 residues. CDR3 DNA sequence: TGTGCCAGCAGCCGGGACTTCTCTCAGGAGACCCAGTACTTC. Protein product: CASSRDFSQETQYF.

V is TRBV19 and J is TRBJ1-1; perhaps TRBD1 as D (5 bases). The CDR3 length is 12 residues. Per germline, CDR1 LNHDA and CDR2 SQIVND (reference sequence). The V end was cut by 3 bases, the J end by 10 bases, with 12 bases between. In nucleotides, the CDR3 is TGTGCCAGTAGTATCCAGGGCTTTGGAGCTTTCTTT. Translation: CASSIQGFGAFF. The full variable domain, rest sourced from reference TRBV19 and TRBJ1-1, is DGGITQSPKYLFRKEGQNVTLSCEQNLNHDAMYWYRQDPGQGLRLIYYSQIVNDFQKGDIAEGYSVSREKKESFPLTVTSAQKNPTAFYLCASSIQGFGAFFGQGTRLTVV.

The V gene is TRBV19, the J gene TRBJ2-1; TRBD1 matches at 7 bases. The trim removed 5 bases at V and 0 bases at J, leaving 4 bases unmatched. The CDR3 is 15 amino acids. Germline V gene data show CDR1 as LNHDA and CDR2 as SQIVND (reference sequence). The CDR3 protein is CASSPGDSSYNEQFF. CDR3 DNA: TGTGCCAGTAGTCCTGGGGACAGCTCCTACAATGAGCAGTTCTTC.

This clone was recorded only once. This chain links TRBV12-5 with TRBJ1-1, with 11 bases lining up with TRBD1. Germline trimming cut 6 bases from V and 3 bases from J; bases unmatched to any gene: 9. This CDR3 contains 16 residues. CDR1 is LGHNT, CDR2 FRNRAP, per germline. The CDR3 loop reads CASGSLWGQGDTEAFF. In nucleotides, the CDR3 is TGTGCTAGTGGCTCTCTATGGGGACAGGGGGACACTGAAGCTTTCTTT.

The chain uses TRBV28 and TRBJ1-2, with D possibly TRBD1 on 6 matching bases. The V end was cut by 5 bases, the J end by 8 bases, with 12 bases between. Germline loops: CDR1 MDHEN, CDR2 SYDVKM. The CDR3 is made up of 12 amino acids. CDR3 nucleotides: TGTGCCAGCAGTCGGGGGGCGCAGGGCTACACCTTC. As protein: CASSRGAQGYTF.

V and J are TRBV30 and TRBJ1-6, with 7 bases aligning to TRBD1. Germline CDR1 GTSNPN, CDR2 SVGIG (reference sequence). The CDR3 length is 14 residues. J lost 5 bases, V lost 4 bases, and 5 bases had no gene match. CDR3 in amino acids: CAWKITGDNSPLHF. In DNA, the CDR3 is TGTGCCTGGAAAATCACAGGGGATAATTCACCCCTCCACTTT.

For the CDR3, the DNA is TGTGCCAGCAGTCGCACCCGACAGGGACATGGCTACACCTTC. It yields the protein CASSRTRQGHGYTF. The chain links TRBV7-2 to TRBJ1-2, with 7 bases identical to TRBD1. Germline V CDR1 and CDR2: SGHTA, FQGNSA. V shed 6 bases, J shed 6 bases, and the junction held 10 bases outside the gene matches. There are 14 residues in the CDR3.

CDR3 residues: CASSHIQGTRHSPLHF. The CDR3 nucleotides read TGCGCCAGCAGCCACATACAGGGTACGCGACATTCACCCCTCCACTTT. V usage is TRBV4-1 and J usage is TRBJ1-6, with TRBD1 as a possible D gene (6 bases). Trimming shortened V by 3 bases and J by 8 bases, and 17 bases separated the two germline ends. Germline V gene lookup returns CDR1 MGHRA and CDR2 YSYEKL. This CDR3 is built from 16 residues.

The rearrangement links TRBV6-4 to TRBJ2-3, with 9 bases aligning to TRBD2. Germline CDR1 MRHNA, CDR2 SNTAGT. This CDR3 region has 14 residues. With 3 bases clipped from V and 6 bases from J, the junction kept 4 bases outside the gene matches. This chain's CDR3 is CASSERAGGDTQYF. CDR3 sequence (DNA): TGTGCCAGCAGTGAACGGGCGGGGGGGGATACGCAGTATTTT.

This chain links TRBV5-1 with TRBJ2-5; 10 bases align to TRBD2. The germline CDR1 and CDR2 sequences are SGHRS and YFSETQ. The V and J ends lost 3 bases and 5 bases, in that order; junction bases with no gene match: 4. This CDR3 comprises 14 residues. CDR3 region: CASSSSGGAETQYF. CDR3 nucleotide sequence: TGCGCCAGCAGCTCGAGCGGGGGGGCGGAGACCCAGTACTTC.